This T cell receptor (beta chain) is from a study of Graves' ophthalmopathy and Graves' hyperthyroidism. The overall study: Peripheral blood was gathered at first diagnosis, ahead of any treatment whatsoever.

Comments on this clonotype: A much larger clone differs from this one at a single base, so this may be a read error. This likely comes from a read error, as the CDR3 has no conserved phenylalanine or tryptophan at its end.

The authors amplified TCR beta CDR3 regions from RNA transcripts. HTBI-primed RT-PCR formed the first round, and a multiplex PCR formed the second. TCRdb called the multiplex PCR reads again in MiXCR, with one record for every CDR3 protein. The top ten clones hold 25% of a sample with about 16,000 distinct CDR3 sequences, 46% of them seen once. Stable hyperthyroidism meant no ophthalmopathy within 18 months of follow-up. Diagnostic conclusions were grounded in clinical symptoms, serum thyroxine, TRAb, thyroid ultrasound and orbital computed tomography. The source of the PBMCs was around 10 ml of fresh peripheral blood. CDR1 and CDR2 from the germline V gene are SGHAT and FQDESV (reference sequence). V lost 4 bases, J lost 0 bases, and 11 bases lay in between. The CDR3 runs 15 residues.

Sequencing used peripheral blood. The clonotype was recovered from a woman in her forties with stable Graves' hyperthyroidism. V usage is TRBV11-1 and J usage is TRBJ2-3; D not resolved. The CDR3 sequence: CASSSDTYSTDTQYL. CDR3 in DNA: TGTGCCAGCAGCTCCGACACCTATAGCACAGATACGCAGTATTTG.